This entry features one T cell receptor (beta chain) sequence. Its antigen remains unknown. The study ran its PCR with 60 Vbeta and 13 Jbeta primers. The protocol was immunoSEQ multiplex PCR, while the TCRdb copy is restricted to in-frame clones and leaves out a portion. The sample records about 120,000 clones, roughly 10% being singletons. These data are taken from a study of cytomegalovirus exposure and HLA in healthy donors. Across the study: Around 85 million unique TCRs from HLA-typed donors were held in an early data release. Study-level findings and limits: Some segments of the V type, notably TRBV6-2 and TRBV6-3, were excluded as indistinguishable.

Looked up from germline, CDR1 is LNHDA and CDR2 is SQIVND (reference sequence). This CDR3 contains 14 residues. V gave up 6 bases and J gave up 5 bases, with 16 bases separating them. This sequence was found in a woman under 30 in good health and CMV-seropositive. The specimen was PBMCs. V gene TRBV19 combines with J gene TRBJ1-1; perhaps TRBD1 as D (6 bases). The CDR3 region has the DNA TGTGCCAGTAGGAATACAGGGTCGGGGACTGAAGCTTTCTTT. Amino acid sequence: CASRNTGSGTEAFF.